What follows is one T cell receptor beta chain and its context. The source of the sample is a study of blood T cell repertoires in COVID-19. Study summary: Sites in the United States, Italy and Spain provided acute and convalescent COVID-19 samples. Sources were T cells, B-cell-depleted T cells, or PBMCs; the material itself was cDNA or gDNA.

This CDR3 contains 13 residues. Germline V gene lookup returns CDR1 SGHNT and CDR2 YYREEE (reference sequence). V was clipped by 4 bases and J by 5 bases; unmatched bases: 5. TCRdb's copy holds only in-frame clones and misses some; the assay was immunoSEQ multiplex PCR. The sample holds 96,000 or so clones, 70% to 90% seen once. The chain combines TRBV5-4 with TRBJ1-1; 7 positions match TRBD1. The sample taken for sequencing was peripheral blood. The receptor was derived from a woman aged 80 or over with acute or convalescent COVID-19. The chain's CDR3 is CASSPTGPTEAFF. The CDR3 DNA sequence: TGTGCCAGCAGCCCGACAGGGCCAACTGAAGCTTTCTTT.